Below are 27 T cell receptor beta chains sequenced from a single sample in a study of OX40 agonist ivuxolimab in advanced cancers. Sequenced by immunoSEQ multiplex PCR; TCRdb stores in-frame clones only, minus some. There are around 48,000 clones in the sample; roughly 81% occur only once, and about 9.8% lies in the top ten. The sample was CD4+ or CD8+ T cells sorted from blood, taken in a trial of the OX40 agonist ivuxolimab. These receptor sequences come from an adult with an advanced solid tumor such as melanoma, head and neck, liver or kidney cancer.

V is TRBV5-4 and J is TRBJ2-7, with 10 bases matching TRBD2. Trimming removed 4 bases from V and 4 bases from J; junction bases left unmatched: 5. This CDR3 region has 14 residues. Germline CDR1 SGHNT, CDR2 YYREEE (reference sequence). Here the CDR3 reads CASSTGLAEYEQYF. Here the CDR3 DNA reads TGTGCCAGCAGCACAGGACTAGCGGAATACGAGCAGTACTTC.

The V gene is TRBV27, the J gene TRBJ2-3; 9 positions match TRBD1. The germline V gene encodes CDR1 MNHEY and CDR2 SMNVEV (reference sequence). V shed 6 bases and J 3 bases; nucleotides not matched to a gene: 7. The CDR3 runs 15 residues. The CDR3 DNA is TGTGCCAGCAGGGCGCCGGGACAGGGTACAGATACGCAGTATTTT. Encoded protein: CASRAPGQGTDTQYF.

The V and J genes are TRBV6-1 and TRBJ2-5; 11 nucleotides match TRBD2. Unmatched junction bases numbered 15, after V lost 4 bases and J lost 5 bases. The germline gives CDR1 MNHNS, CDR2 SASEGT. This CDR3 has 18 amino acids. The DNA of the CDR3 is TGTGCCAGCAGTGCACCGGGACTAGCGGCGCTGAATGGGGAGACCCAGTACTTC. Translation gives CASSAPGLAALNGETQYF.

About this clone: A read error may account for a junction end that differs from germline. Other nucleotide sequences in the sample specify the same CDR3. V gene TRBV7-2 combines with J gene TRBJ2-5, with D possibly being TRBD1 (5 bases). Germline V lookup: CDR1 SGHTA, CDR2 FQGNSA. This CDR3 is 14 amino acids long. For the CDR3, the DNA is TGTGCTAGCAGCTTAATGGGGCGGACAGAGACCCAGTACTTC. This translates into CASSLMGRTETQYF.

The V call is TRBV9, the J call TRBJ2-3; TRBD2 aligns across 8 bases. After removal of 0 bases from V and 2 bases from J, the junction contained 2 bases not matched to a gene. Germline values: CDR1 SGDLS, CDR2 YYNGEE. This CDR3 has 15 amino acids. Here the CDR3 DNA reads TGTGCCAGCAGCGTAGGGCGGGAGGACACAGATACGCAGTATTTT. Protein product: CASSVGREDTDTQYF. Filled out from reference TRBV9 and TRBJ2-3, the complete variable domain reads DSGVTQTPKHLITATGQRVTLRCSPRSGDLSVYWYQQSLDQGLQFLIQYYNGEERAKGNILERFSAQQFPDLHSELNLSSLELGDSALYFCASSVGREDTDTQYFGPGTRLTVL.

The gene calls are TRBV7-6 and TRBJ2-7, with D maybe TRBD1 (6 bases). Germline V gene data show CDR1 as SGHVS and CDR2 as FNYEAQ. The CDR3 is made up of 13 amino acids. V was clipped by 3 bases and J by 6 bases, with 12 bases between them. CDR3 coding DNA: TGTGCCAGCAGCTTCACAGGGTACGGCGAGCAGTACTTC. Protein product: CASSFTGYGEQYF.

The DNA for the CDR3 is TGTGCCAGCAGCTTGATGTATAGTCCCTACGAGCAGTACTTC. Amino acid sequence: CASSLMYSPYEQYF. The gene calls are TRBV5-4 and TRBJ2-7; no clear D. Germline CDR1 is SGHNT and CDR2 is YYREEE (reference sequence). Deletions cut 1 base from V and 2 bases from J, with 10 bases between. This CDR3 is built from 14 residues.

The chain uses TRBV19 and TRBJ2-4, with D perhaps matching TRBD1 or TRBD2 (5 bases each). Germline V CDR1 and CDR2: LNHDA, SQIVND (reference sequence). This CDR3 has 14 residues. V lost 6 bases, J lost 7 bases, and 16 bases lay in between. CDR3 DNA: TGTGCCAGTAGCATGGGGACCCTCCCCAACATTCAGTACTTC. Translation gives CASSMGTLPNIQYF.

The CDR3, as DNA: TGTGCCATCCAGGGGGCCGGGCTAGCGGGAGCCTTTAGCACAGATACGCAGTATTTT. It yields the protein CAIQGAGLAGAFSTDTQYF. V and J are TRBV28 and TRBJ2-3, with 10 bases matching TRBD2. V shed 10 bases and J 0 bases; nucleotides not matched to a gene: 19. The CDR3 runs to 19 residues. The germline gives CDR1 MDHEN, CDR2 SYDVKM.

The count of this clone is one. The rearrangement links TRBV4-1 to TRBJ2-7, with 7 bases lining up with TRBD2. The CDR3 runs to 15 residues. The V gene's germline CDR1 is MGHRA and CDR2 YSYEKL. V lost 1 base and J lost 2; bases outside the gene matches: 5. CDR3 sequence: CASSQGQGGTYEQYF. The CDR3 DNA sequence: TGCGCCAGCAGCCAAGGCCAGGGAGGGACCTACGAGCAGTACTTC.

The J gene is TRBJ2-7, the V gene TRBV30, with 8 bases fitting TRBD1. V shed 0 bases and J 2 bases; nucleotides not matched to a gene: 9. Looked up from germline, CDR1 is GTSNPN and CDR2 is SVGIG (reference sequence). The length of the CDR3 is 16 residues. CDR3 amino acids: CAWSVPRTGITYEQYF. The CDR3 bases are TGTGCCTGGAGTGTACCAAGGACAGGGATAACCTACGAGCAGTACTTC.

This chain uses TRBV5-1 with TRBJ2-5; the D gene could be TRBD1 or TRBD2 (7 bases each). This CDR3 has 14 residues. Per the germline V gene, CDR1 is SGHRS and CDR2 is YFSETQ. V shed 0 bases and J shed 4 bases, with 10 bases lying between them. CDR3 in DNA: TGCGCCAGCAGCTTGGGCAGGGGGGGAGAGACCCAGTACTTC. Amino acid sequence: CASSLGRGGETQYF.

CDR3 nucleotides: TGTGCCAGCTCCCACAGGGGGGGGAATGAAAAACTGTTTTTT. It codes for CASSHRGGNEKLFF. The chain joins TRBV18 to TRBJ1-4; 8 positions agree with TRBD1. CDR1 KGHSH and CDR2 LQKENI come from the germline V gene. With V trimmed by 6 bases and J by 5 bases, 5 bases remained unmatched. The CDR3 has 14 amino acids.

This chain uses TRBV10-1 with TRBJ1-1; tentatively, D is TRBD1 (5 bases). V was cut by 7 bases and J by 2 bases, with 20 bases left in between. Germline V gene data show CDR1 as WNHNN and CDR2 as SYGVQD (reference sequence). This CDR3 is 16 amino acids long. The chain's CDR3 is CASTPRADIFNTEAFF. CDR3 in DNA: TGCGCCAGCACTCCTAGAGCGGACATTTTTAACACTGAAGCTTTCTTT.

This rearrangement joins TRBV9 to TRBJ1-1; D is perhaps TRBD1 (6 bases). Germline-derived CDR1 and CDR2 are SGDLS and YYNGEE. The V end was cut by 0 bases, the J end by 1 base, with 13 bases between. The length of the CDR3 is 16 residues. The CDR3 coding sequence is TGTGCCAGCAGCGTAGGTCCCGCCAGGGGGAACACTGAAGCTTTCTTT. This codes for CASSVGPARGNTEAFF.

The V call is TRBV6-5, the J call TRBJ2-3, with 7 bases lining up with TRBD2. Germline V gene sequence: CDR1 MNHEY, CDR2 SVGAGI. This CDR3 is built from 15 residues. V shed 2 bases, J shed 4 bases, and the junction held 6 bases outside the gene matches. This chain's CDR3 is CASSYRGSRSDTQYF. The CDR3 coding sequence is TGTGCCAGCAGTTACCGCGGGAGTAGGTCAGATACGCAGTATTTT.

This chain uses TRBV18 with TRBJ1-4, with unresolved D. The CDR3 length is 17 residues. Germline values: CDR1 KGHSH, CDR2 LQKENI. V was trimmed by 2 bases and J by 0 bases, leaving 13 bases between them. CDR3 DNA sequence: TGTGCCAGCTCACCATTAAGTACAGTTGCAACTAATGAAAAACTGTTTTTT. It is translated as CASSPLSTVATNEKLFF.

The chain employs TRBV30 and TRBJ1-2; 7 bases align to TRBD1. Germline CDR1 reads GTSNPN; CDR2 reads SVGIG (reference sequence). V was clipped by 0 bases and J by 3 bases; unmatched bases: 4. This CDR3 region has 14 residues. The CDR3 DNA follows: TGTGCCTGGAGTGTACAGGGGAGCTACTATGGCTACACCTTC. Protein sequence: CAWSVQGSYYGYTF.

The chain is built from TRBV19 and TRBJ2-7, with 7 nucleotides matching TRBD1. Germline loops: CDR1 LNHDA, CDR2 SQIVND (reference sequence). J gave up 3 bases and V 3 bases, and 11 bases lay outside the gene matches. This CDR3 is built from 16 residues. The DNA of the CDR3 is TGTGCCAGTAGTATGAACAGGGGCTCCTTACTCTACGAGCAGTACTTC. Translating gives CASSMNRGSLLYEQYF.

J is TRBJ2-1 and V is TRBV19; TRBD2 matches at 7 bases. Germline lookup yields CDR1 LNHDA and CDR2 SQIVND (reference sequence). The V gene end was trimmed by 5 bases and the J gene end by 7 bases; junction bases not matched to a gene: 14. The CDR3 is 16 residues long. The CDR3 coding sequence is TGTGCCAGTAGTCTGTCTCGAGGGCGGGAGAATAATGAGCAGTTCTTC. Residues: CASSLSRGRENNEQFF.

The V gene is TRBV2, the J gene TRBJ2-3; TRBD2 agrees at 7 bases. Germline CDR1 is SNHLY and CDR2 is FYNNEI. This CDR3 is 12 amino acids long. V lost 6 bases, J lost 6 bases, and 3 bases stayed unmatched. In DNA form, the CDR3 reads TGTGCCAGCAGGAGGGGAGGGGATACGCAGTATTTT. Amino acids: CASRRGGDTQYF.

This clone was found a few times. V is TRBV6-4 and J is TRBJ2-5; D tentatively reads TRBD1 or TRBD2 (5 bases each). Trimming took off 0 bases at V and 5 bases at J, with 7 bases between the two ends. This CDR3 spans 13 amino acids. Germline V gene sequence: CDR1 MRHNA, CDR2 SNTAGT. CDR3 region: CASSDSEGETQYF. The CDR3 nucleotides read TGTGCCAGCAGTGACTCTGAGGGGGAGACCCAGTACTTC.

This rearrangement joins TRBV7-8 to TRBJ2-4, with 9 bases aligning to TRBD2. Germline V gene sequence: CDR1 SGHVS, CDR2 FQNEAQ. V shed 1 base and J 1 base; nucleotides not matched to a gene: 8. The CDR3 length is 18 residues. The CDR3 protein is CASSLGPSGTRAKNIQYF. In DNA form, the CDR3 reads TGTGCCAGCAGCTTAGGCCCTAGCGGGACGAGGGCCAAAAACATTCAGTACTTC.

In nucleotides, the CDR3 is TGTGCCAGCAGCGTAGATCCAACGAATGACGGAAACACCATATATTTT. It translates to CASSVDPTNDGNTIYF. The chain joins TRBV9 to TRBJ1-3; D unresolved. The germline CDR1 and CDR2 sequences are SGDLS and YYNGEE. This CDR3 comprises 16 residues. The V gene lost 0 bases and the J gene lost 4 bases, with 14 bases spanning the gap.

This chain joins TRBV19 and TRBJ2-5; 7 bases map to TRBD1. With 5 bases clipped from V and 1 base from J, the junction kept 10 bases outside the gene matches. CDR1 is LNHDA and CDR2 is SQIVND in the germline V gene (reference sequence). The CDR3 sequence is 16 residues long. The DNA for the CDR3 is TGTGCCAGTAGTCAAACAGGGGCCCCTTTCCAAGAGACCCAGTACTTC. It codes for CASSQTGAPFQETQYF.

The rearrangement uses TRBV6-6 and TRBJ2-7; possibly TRBD2 for D (6 bases). Germline CDR1 is MNHNY and CDR2 is SVGAGI (reference sequence). The CDR3 covers 12 residues. V was shortened by 6 bases and J by 5 bases, with 11 bases between the two germline ends. CDR3 nucleotide sequence: TGTGCCAGCAGGTCGGGGGACGACGAGCAGTACTTC. It codes for CASRSGDDEQYF.

The CDR3 is CASSPGTSGKVANEQFF. CDR3 DNA: TGTGCCAGCTCACCAGGGACTAGCGGGAAAGTGGCCAATGAGCAGTTCTTC. The chain links TRBV18 to TRBJ2-1; 13 bases map to TRBD2. V dropped 2 bases and J dropped 6; count of bases not matched to a gene: 7. CDR1 is KGHSH and CDR2 is LQKENI in the germline V gene. The length of the CDR3 is 17 residues.